The 27 T cell receptor beta chains reported below all come from one sample, sequenced in a study of blood T cell repertoires in COVID-19 (dated by TCRdb to 2020 to 2022). Library generation was performed with the immunoSEQ multiplex PCR assay. TCRdb obtained this table from immuneACCESS and retained in-frame rearrangements with V and J assigned. These tables miss some clones; where compared with another copy, unresolved V genes account for less than half of the shortfall, and the remainder is unexplained. The sample contains around 250,000 clones, around 83% of them found a single time. The ten largest clones represent around 6% of the sample. The source material was peripheral blood. Source of these receptors: an elderly man with acute or convalescent COVID-19.

This clone was counted only a few times. This chain links TRBV18 with TRBJ1-2; D is uncertain. CDR1 is KGHSH, CDR2 LQKENI, per germline. Trimming pared 2 bases from V and 1 base from J, leaving 11 bases between. The CDR3 loop spans 15 amino acids. This CDR3 reads CASSPGTEINYGYTF. CDR3 nucleotides: TGTGCCAGCTCACCAGGCACAGAGATTAACTATGGCTACACCTTC. Variable domain in full (rest from reference TRBV18 and TRBJ1-2): NAGVMQNPRHLVRRRGQEARLRCSPMKGHSHVYWYRQLPEEGLKFMVYLQKENIIDESGMPKERFSAEFPKEGPSILRIQQVVRGDSAAYFCASSPGTEINYGYTFGSGTRLTVV.

The chain links TRBV2 to TRBJ2-7, with D perhaps matching TRBD1 (6 bases). V gave up 6 bases and J gave up 2 bases, with 11 bases separating them. The CDR3 has 13 residues. Germline V gene data show CDR1 as SNHLY and CDR2 as FYNNEI. CDR3 loop: CASRPGVPYEQYF. CDR3 coding DNA: TGTGCCAGCAGGCCAGGGGTCCCCTACGAGCAGTACTTC. Full variable domain (remainder filled in from reference TRBV2 and TRBJ2-7): EPEVTQTPSHQVTQMGQEVILRCVPISNHLYFYWYRQILGQKVEFLVSFYNNEISEKSEIFDDQFSVERPDGSNFTLKIRSTKLEDSAMYFCASRPGVPYEQYFGPGTRLTVT.

The chain recombines TRBV11-3 with TRBJ2-1, with 9 nucleotides matching TRBD1. V lost 0 bases and J lost 3; bases outside the gene matches: 9. Germline CDR1 SGHNT, CDR2 YENEEA. The CDR3 extends over 18 amino acids. CDR3 DNA sequence: TGTGCCAGCAGCTTAGAATCGGGTGGACAGGGGAGCTACAATGAGCAGTTCTTC. Translated: CASSLESGGQGSYNEQFF. The full variable domain, in which reference TRBV11-3 and TRBJ2-1 provide the parts outside the CDR3, is EAGVVQSPRYKIIEKKQPVAFWCNPISGHNTLYWYLQNLGQGPELLIRYENEEAVDDSQLPKDRFSAERLKGVDSTLKIQPAELGDSAVYLCASSLESGGQGSYNEQFFGPGTRLTVL.

As for this clone: Other nucleotide sequences from this sample produce the same CDR3. This chain links TRBV5-1 with TRBJ2-3; D perhaps matches TRBD1 (6 bases). The V gene's germline CDR1 is SGHRS and CDR2 YFSETQ. The CDR3 runs to 15 residues. V lost 0 bases, J lost 0 bases, and 8 bases lay in between. CDR3 sequence (DNA): TGCGCCAGCAGCTTGGGAGGGGGTAGCACAGATACGCAGTATTTT. It codes for CASSLGGGSTDTQYF. The variable domain in full, with the rest retrieved from reference TRBV5-1 and TRBJ2-3, is KAGVTQTPRYLIKTRGQQVTLSCSPISGHRSVSWYQQTPGQGLQFLFEYFSETQRNKGNFPGRFSGRQFSNSRSEMNVSTLELGDSALYLCASSLGGGSTDTQYFGPGTRLTVL.

This rearrangement joins TRBV29-1 to TRBJ2-5; TRBD2 is a possible D gene (5 bases). V lost 6 bases and J lost 2, with 13 bases in between. Germline assignment: CDR1 SQVTM and CDR2 ANQGSEA. This CDR3 has 13 residues. The CDR3 sequence is CSVEPGSQETQYF. The CDR3 nucleotides read TGCAGCGTGGAACCGGGATCACAAGAGACCCAGTACTTC.

The chain combines TRBV2 with TRBJ2-7; the match to TRBD2 covers 15 bases. Germline V lookup: CDR1 SNHLY, CDR2 FYNNEI. V dropped 6 bases and J dropped 6; count of bases not matched to a gene: 6. CDR3 length equals 15 residues. The CDR3 DNA is TGTGCCAGCAGGGGGACTAGCGGGGGGCCTGGCGAGCAGTACTTC. Encoded protein: CASRGTSGGPGEQYF.

The rearrangement uses TRBV11-3 and TRBJ2-5, with D maybe TRBD2 (5 bases). CDR3 length equals 13 residues. The V gene's germline CDR1 is SGHNT and CDR2 YENEEA. Trimming removed 1 base from V and 5 bases from J, with 8 bases in between. Written as DNA, the CDR3 is TGTGCCAGCAGCTTAGGGACTGGGGAGACCCAGTACTTC. Encoded protein: CASSLGTGETQYF.

V is TRBV10-1 and J is TRBJ2-1; D not resolved. Germline CDR1 reads WNHNN; CDR2 reads SYGVQD (reference sequence). CDR3 length equals 12 residues. The V end was cut by 5 bases, the J end by 9 bases, with 11 bases between. In DNA form, the CDR3 reads TGCGCCAGCAGTAAATCGGTCTCTGAGCAGTTCTTC. It is translated as CASSKSVSEQFF.

The chain has TRBV30 and TRBJ2-6; D unclear. Looked up from germline, CDR1 is GTSNPN and CDR2 is SVGIG (reference sequence). The CDR3 loop spans 12 amino acids. CDR3 residues: CGAHSGANVLTF. CDR3 DNA sequence: TGTGGGGCTCACTCTGGGGCCAACGTCCTGACTTTC. Based on the CDR3 plus reference TRBV30 and TRBJ2-6, the full variable domain is SQTIHQWPATLVQPVGSPLSLECTVEGTSNPNLYWYRQAAGRGLQLLFYSVGIGQISSEVPQNLSASRPQDRQFILSSKKLLLSDSGFYLCGAHSGANVLTFGAGSRLTVL.

The chain carries TRBV11-2 and TRBJ2-7, with TRBD1 as a possible D gene (6 bases). CDR1 is SGHAT, CDR2 FQNNGV, per germline. The length of the CDR3 is 15 residues. The germline V and J ends were trimmed by 6 bases and 4 bases, with 19 bases remaining between them. The CDR3 is CASSINPDRTYEQYF. CDR3 in DNA: TGTGCCAGCAGTATCAACCCCGACAGGACGTACGAGCAGTACTTC.

The chain is built from TRBV12-3 or TRBV12-4 and TRBJ2-3; tentative D call: TRBD1 (5 bases). This CDR3 contains 13 residues. V dropped 3 bases and J dropped 4 bases, with 8 bases sitting between them. The CDR3 here is CASSFKTADTQYF. The CDR3 DNA sequence: TGTGCCAGCAGTTTTAAGACAGCAGATACGCAGTATTTT.

The chain has TRBV19 and TRBJ2-1, with D possibly TRBD2 on 6 matching bases. CDR3 size: 19 residues. The germline gives CDR1 LNHDA, CDR2 SQIVND (reference sequence). Trimming removed 3 bases at V and 1 base at J, with 22 bases between. DNA of the CDR3: TGTGCCAGTAGTATGCGGCTAGCGAGGGCCTTTTCATCCTACAATGAGCAGTTCTTC. Encoded protein: CASSMRLARAFSSYNEQFF.

The CDR3 nucleotides read TGTGCCAGTAGTGGGACAGGGTTCTACAATGAGCAGTTCTTC. It codes for CASSGTGFYNEQFF. This rearrangement joins TRBV19 to TRBJ2-1, with 9 positions matching TRBD1. This CDR3 spans 14 amino acids. Germline V gene data show CDR1 as LNHDA and CDR2 as SQIVND (reference sequence). The junction had 2 bases not matched to a gene; V was cut back by 5 bases and J by 3 bases. Based on the CDR3 plus reference TRBV19 and TRBJ2-1, the full variable domain is DGGITQSPKYLFRKEGQNVTLSCEQNLNHDAMYWYRQDPGQGLRLIYYSQIVNDFQKGDIAEGYSVSREKKESFPLTVTSAQKNPTAFYLCASSGTGFYNEQFFGPGTRLTVL.

V is TRBV12-5 and J is TRBJ2-1; 12 nucleotides line up with TRBD2. Germline CDR1 reads LGHNT; CDR2 reads FRNRAP. The CDR3 has 19 amino acids. V dropped 6 bases and J dropped 0; count of bases not matched to a gene: 12. Here the CDR3 reads CASGNGLAGFGPSYNEQFF. CDR3 DNA: TGTGCTAGTGGCAACGGACTAGCGGGATTTGGCCCCTCCTACAATGAGCAGTTCTTC.

The chain links TRBV7-6 to TRBJ2-2; 9 nucleotides agree with TRBD2. The CDR3 has 16 amino acids. The germline V gene has CDR1 SGHVS and CDR2 FNYEAQ. After removal of 2 bases from V and 3 bases from J, the junction contained 4 bases not matched to a gene. The CDR3 sequence is CASSLQASGDTGELFF. DNA for the CDR3: TGTGCCAGCAGCTTACAGGCTAGCGGGGACACCGGGGAGCTGTTTTTT.

The V gene is TRBV6-5, the J gene TRBJ1-2, with TRBD1 matching over 9 bases. Germline CDR1 reads MNHEY; CDR2 reads SVGAGI. The CDR3 runs 15 residues. The J segment lost 3 bases and the V segment lost 4 bases, leaving 6 bases of the junction unmatched. DNA of the CDR3: TGTGCCAGCAGTTTACAGGGACAGGGCCACTATGGCTACACCTTC. Translated: CASSLQGQGHYGYTF.

This chain joins TRBV5-4 and TRBJ2-1; the match to TRBD2 covers 9 bases. V lost 4 bases to trimming and J lost 5 bases; unmatched junction nucleotides: 7. Germline-derived CDR1 and CDR2 are SGHNT and YYREEE (reference sequence). CDR3 length: 15 residues. The CDR3 nucleotides are TGTGCCAGCAGCCGCGTAAGCGGGGGGCACAATGAGCAGTTCTTC. Amino acid sequence: CASSRVSGGHNEQFF.

This clone came up once. V is TRBV10-3 and J is TRBJ1-1, with 10 bases identical to TRBD1. This CDR3 contains 14 residues. The V gene's germline CDR1 is ENHRY and CDR2 SYGVKD. Losses at the gene ends were 8 bases for V and 5 bases for J; bases not matched to a gene: 8. This CDR3 reads CAIGDRGRGTEAFF. The DNA of the CDR3 is TGTGCCATCGGAGACAGGGGGCGGGGGACTGAAGCTTTCTTT.

V gene TRBV27 combines with J gene TRBJ2-1, with TRBD2 identical over 11 bases. J lost 4 bases, V lost 4 bases, and 6 bases had no gene match. CDR1 is MNHEY, CDR2 SMNVEV, per germline (reference sequence). The CDR3 consists of 16 residues. The chain's CDR3 is CASSSMRLAGYNEQFF. The CDR3 nucleotides are TGTGCCAGCAGTTCGATGCGACTAGCGGGGTACAATGAGCAGTTCTTC.

This clone was counted a single time. A junction boundary mismatches the germline segment, possibly from a read error. This chain connects TRBV7-3 to TRBJ2-1; 7 nucleotides align to TRBD2. The CDR3 covers 15 residues. From germline, CDR1 is SGHTA and CDR2 FQGTGA. Here the CDR3 DNA reads TGTGCCAGCAGGTTAAGCGGGAAACGCTACAATGAGCAGTTCTTC. Protein product: CASRLSGKRYNEQFF.

CDR3 residues: CASSLGPGWSYEQYF. The CDR3 bases are TGTGCCAGCAGCTTAGGGCCAGGGTGGTCGTACGAGCAGTACTTC. The chain uses TRBV7-2 and TRBJ2-7, with a weak D call TRBD1 (5 bases). Germline V gene sequence: CDR1 SGHTA, CDR2 FQGNSA. Deletions cut 1 base from V and 4 bases from J, with 14 bases between. The CDR3 has 15 amino acids.

Here the CDR3 reads CASTPGGRGINEQFF. CDR3 nucleotides: TGTGCCAGTACCCCCGGCGGGAGGGGGATAAATGAGCAGTTCTTC. The chain has TRBV19 and TRBJ2-1, with 9 positions matching TRBD2. With V trimmed by 7 bases and J by 7 bases, 11 bases remained unmatched. The CDR3 has 15 residues. In germline, CDR1 is LNHDA, CDR2 SQIVND (reference sequence).

This rearrangement joins TRBV19 to TRBJ2-3; 7 bases map to TRBD1. The CDR3 is 15 amino acids. CDR1 and CDR2 (germline): LNHDA, SQIVND (reference sequence). V lost 6 bases and J lost 4; bases outside the gene matches: 10. The CDR3 protein is CASSDVGQLSDTQYF. CDR3 DNA: TGTGCCAGTAGCGACGTGGGACAGCTATCAGATACGCAGTATTTT.

The rearrangement uses TRBV18 and TRBJ1-1, with 9 bases lining up with TRBD1. Germline CDR1 KGHSH, CDR2 LQKENI. This CDR3 region has 15 residues. J was trimmed by 6 bases and V by 3 bases; bases with no gene match: 8. CDR3 bases: TGTGCCAGCTCACCTGGGACAGGGAAGGTGGCTGAAGCTTTCTTT. Translation gives CASSPGTGKVAEAFF. Full variable domain (missing parts from reference TRBV18 and TRBJ1-1): NAGVMQNPRHLVRRRGQEARLRCSPMKGHSHVYWYRQLPEEGLKFMVYLQKENIIDESGMPKERFSAEFPKEGPSILRIQQVVRGDSAAYFCASSPGTGKVAEAFFGQGTRLTVV.

Written as DNA, the CDR3 is TGTGCCAGCAGCGTAGGGGCGACAGGTCGGTCCTCACCCCTCCACTTT. Its protein is CASSVGATGRSSPLHF. V gene TRBV9 combines with J gene TRBJ1-6; tentatively, D is TRBD1 (6 bases). The CDR3 loop spans 16 amino acids. Deletions cut 0 bases from V and 10 bases from J, with 17 bases between. Germline V gene lookup returns CDR1 SGDLS and CDR2 YYNGEE.

V gene TRBV7-2 combines with J gene TRBJ1-3; possible D gene TRBD1, 6 bases. This CDR3 region has 16 residues. The V end lost 5 bases, the J end lost 0 bases, and 14 bases lay between the germline ends. Germline V gives CDR1 SGHTA, CDR2 FQGNSA. CDR3 nucleotides: TGTGCCAGCAGCAGCGGACAGATAACCTCTGGAAACACCATATATTTT. This sequence encodes CASSSGQITSGNTIYF.

This clone was counted a single time. This rearrangement joins TRBV19 to TRBJ2-3; tentative D call: TRBD2 (6 bases). The germline CDR1 and CDR2 sequences are LNHDA and SQIVND (reference sequence). The V end was cut by 8 bases, the J end by 6 bases, with 15 bases between. The CDR3 loop spans 13 amino acids. The CDR3 DNA sequence: TGTGCCAGTGGGACTGGAGGGACCGATACGCAGTATTTT. This encodes CASGTGGTDTQYF.